These 21 T cell receptor beta chains originate from one sample sequenced in a study of beta chain features in type 1 diabetes. The isolated RNA, all of it, was reverse transcribed, so expressed TCRB transcripts were what got sequenced. Using immunoSEQ multiplex PCR, the repertoire was profiled, and TCRdb retains in-frame clones only, with some absent. The table shows just over 600,000 clones, with 15% to 19% occurring only once. The sequencing sample was made of naive CD4+ T cells from blood. Every receptor here comes from a man aged 18 to 29 in good health.

This clone was picked up a small number of times. The chain is built from TRBV5-1 and TRBJ2-1; D not resolved. Between the trimmed V and J ends, which lost 3 bases and 0 bases, there was a span of 10 bases. This CDR3 has 15 amino acids. From germline, CDR1 is SGHRS and CDR2 YFSETQ. Here the CDR3 reads CASSSSSSSYNEQFF. The CDR3 nucleotides read TGCGCCAGCAGCTCGTCAAGCAGCTCCTACAATGAGCAGTTCTTC. Using reference TRBV5-1 and TRBJ2-1 for the parts outside the CDR3, the full variable domain is KAGVTQTPRYLIKTRGQQVTLSCSPISGHRSVSWYQQTPGQGLQFLFEYFSETQRNKGNFPGRFSGRQFSNSRSEMNVSTLELGDSALYLCASSSSSSSYNEQFFGPGTRLTVL.

The rearrangement uses TRBV6-6 and TRBJ1-2; no clear D. The CDR3 consists of 13 residues. From germline, CDR1 is MNHNY and CDR2 SVGAGI (reference sequence). The germline V and J ends were trimmed by 6 bases and 0 bases, with 8 bases remaining between them. The CDR3 spells CASRGNANYGYTF. CDR3 bases: TGTGCCAGCAGGGGCAACGCTAACTATGGCTACACCTTC.

This clone was seen only a few times. J is TRBJ1-5 and V is TRBV7-3; D gene unclear. The CDR3 is 18 residues long. Germline V gives CDR1 SGHTA, CDR2 FQGTGA. The V end lost 5 bases, the J end lost 3 bases, and 23 bases lay between the germline ends. The CDR3 here is CASSPDSARTDTNQPQHF. CDR3 sequence (DNA): TGTGCCAGCAGCCCAGACTCCGCCAGAACTGACACCAATCAGCCCCAGCATTTT.

V is TRBV7-2 and J is TRBJ2-2; TRBD1 matches at 8 bases. The CDR3 is made up of 16 amino acids. Germline values: CDR1 SGHTA, CDR2 FQGNSA. Trimming cost V 5 bases and J 5 bases; bases outside gene matches: 10. In DNA, the CDR3 is TGTGCCAGCAGCCCCAGCGGACAGGGTCGGACCGGGGAGCTGTTTTTT. Translation: CASSPSGQGRTGELFF.

The table lists this clone with a few counts. This chain links TRBV5-1 with TRBJ2-7; the D is unclear. Germline CDR1 is SGHRS and CDR2 is YFSETQ. V was clipped by 4 bases and J by 2 bases, with 16 bases between them. The CDR3 is 15 amino acids. The CDR3 loop is CASSLNTGSTYEQYF. The CDR3 coding sequence is TGCGCCAGCAGCCTTAACACCGGGTCAACCTACGAGCAGTACTTC.

This clone was seen a handful of times. The chain joins TRBV7-3 to TRBJ2-1, with 12 bases that match TRBD1. Germline loops: CDR1 SGHTA, CDR2 FQGTGA. The V and J ends lost 4 bases and 5 bases, in that order; junction bases with no gene match: 6. This CDR3 has 16 amino acids. The CDR3 DNA reads as TGTGCCAGCAGCTCAGACAGGGACAGGGGGCACAATGAGCAGTTCTTC. As protein: CASSSDRDRGHNEQFF.

The chain recombines TRBV10-3 with TRBJ2-7, with a tentative D call TRBD2 (6 bases). Trimming cost V 3 bases and J 2 bases, with 11 bases left between them. CDR1 and CDR2 from the germline V gene are ENHRY and SYGVKD. The CDR3 is made up of 14 amino acids. CDR3 nucleotides: TGTGCCATCAGTGAAGGCGCGGGACCCTACGAGCAGTACTTC. As protein: CAISEGAGPYEQYF.

This clone was observed a handful of times. The rearrangement uses TRBV19 and TRBJ1-2, with 9 bases that match TRBD1. V was pared by 4 bases and J by 2 bases, with 5 bases of the junction left unmatched. Germline loops: CDR1 LNHDA, CDR2 SQIVND (reference sequence). The CDR3 is 15 residues long. CDR3 loop: CASSTPTGGNYGYTF. The DNA for the CDR3 is TGTGCCAGTAGTACACCGACAGGGGGGAACTATGGCTACACCTTC.

The V and J genes are TRBV5-1 and TRBJ2-2; perhaps D is TRBD1 or TRBD2 (5 bases each). V was cut by 0 bases and J by 5 bases, with 11 bases left in between. The length of the CDR3 is 15 residues. Germline V lookup: CDR1 SGHRS, CDR2 YFSETQ. This chain's CDR3 is CASSLGDAMTGELFF. The CDR3 DNA reads as TGCGCCAGCAGCTTGGGGGACGCTATGACCGGGGAGCTGTTTTTT.

The chain carries TRBV29-1 and TRBJ1-5; 9 bases fit TRBD1. V shed 4 bases and J 6 bases; nucleotides not matched to a gene: 7. Looked up from germline, CDR1 is SQVTM and CDR2 is ANQGSEA. The CDR3 loop spans 14 amino acids. The CDR3 is CSVGPGQGSQPQHF. CDR3 coding DNA: TGCAGCGTTGGTCCGGGACAGGGTAGTCAGCCCCAGCATTTT.

In its sample, this clone was seen a few times. Written as DNA, the CDR3 is TGCGCCAGCAGCGGGCTAGCCAAAAACATTCAGTACTTC. The encoded protein is CASSGLAKNIQYF. The V and J genes are TRBV4-1 and TRBJ2-4; D remains ambiguous. The CDR3 loop spans 13 amino acids. Between the trimmed V and J ends, which lost 5 bases and 0 bases, there was a span of 5 bases. CDR1 and CDR2 from the germline V gene are MGHRA and YSYEKL.

The chain employs TRBV19 and TRBJ2-1, with D perhaps TRBD2 (6 bases). The length of the CDR3 is 17 residues. V lost 4 bases and J 4 bases, leaving 20 bases between the germline ends. Per germline, CDR1 LNHDA and CDR2 SQIVND (reference sequence). The CDR3 reads CASSTKTGRGRYNEQFF. CDR3 in DNA: TGTGCCAGTAGTACGAAGACCGGCCGGGGGAGGTACAATGAGCAGTTCTTC. Full variable domain (outside the CDR3, taken from reference TRBV19 and TRBJ2-1): DGGITQSPKYLFRKEGQNVTLSCEQNLNHDAMYWYRQDPGQGLRLIYYSQIVNDFQKGDIAEGYSVSREKKESFPLTVTSAQKNPTAFYLCASSTKTGRGRYNEQFFGPGTRLTVL.

The chain has TRBV6-5 and TRBJ2-5; 8 bases fit TRBD2. V was pared by 6 bases and J by 5 bases, with 11 bases of the junction left unmatched. The CDR3 consists of 15 residues. Germline V gene data show CDR1 as MNHEY and CDR2 as SVGAGI. The CDR3 DNA reads TGTGCCAGCAGGGGAGTAGCGGGACAATTTGAGACCCAGTACTTC. Its protein is CASRGVAGQFETQYF.

This clone turned up a few times. The chain uses TRBV2 and TRBJ1-2, with D maybe TRBD1 (6 bases). CDR1 and CDR2 (germline): SNHLY, FYNNEI. V was cut by 6 bases and J by 2 bases, with 13 bases left in between. The CDR3 is made up of 14 amino acids. The CDR3 reads CASRSTGGNYGYTF. CDR3 DNA sequence: TGTGCCAGCAGATCTACGGGGGGCAACTATGGCTACACCTTC.

The chain employs TRBV7-9 and TRBJ2-7, with TRBD1 identical over 11 bases. Germline-derived CDR1 and CDR2 are SEHNR and FQNEAQ (reference sequence). After removal of 5 bases from V and 2 bases from J, the junction contained 2 bases not matched to a gene. This CDR3 contains 14 residues. The CDR3 reads CASSPGQGAYEQYF. In nucleotides, the CDR3 is TGTGCCAGCAGCCCGGGACAGGGGGCCTACGAGCAGTACTTC.

J is TRBJ1-5 and V is TRBV18, with TRBD1 matching 8 bases. Germline V gene data show CDR1 as KGHSH and CDR2 as LQKENI. V lost 6 bases, J lost 4 bases, and 14 bases stayed unmatched. There are 17 residues in the CDR3. CDR3 in DNA: TGTGCCAGCTCCCCCAGGTTGGAACAGGGGGATAATCAGCCCCAGCATTTT. It encodes CASSPRLEQGDNQPQHF.

This clone appeared a few times. V and J are TRBV9 and TRBJ1-2; D is possibly TRBD1 (6 bases). CDR3 size: 15 residues. Trimming stripped 3 bases from V and 2 bases from J, with 14 bases between. The V gene's germline CDR1 is SGDLS and CDR2 YYNGEE. DNA of the CDR3: TGTGCCAGCAGCGCTCCAGGCCAGGGGAACTATGGCTACACCTTC. It yields the protein CASSAPGQGNYGYTF.

This clone showed up just a few times. This CDR3 reads CASSLYNGPYEQYF. DNA of the CDR3: TGTGCCAGCAGCTTATATAACGGCCCCTACGAGCAGTACTTC. The chain couples TRBV11-2 to TRBJ2-7; D unclear. Germline V CDR1 and CDR2: SGHAT, FQNNGV. V gave up 2 bases and J gave up 2 bases, with 10 bases separating them. The CDR3 covers 14 residues.

The genes are TRBV29-1 and TRBJ1-2; 11 bases fit TRBD1. Germline loops: CDR1 SQVTM, CDR2 ANQGSEA. The CDR3 contains 15 residues. The junction had 9 bases not matched to a gene; V was cut back by 2 bases and J by 7 bases. This CDR3 is CSVELFRGQGAGYTF. The CDR3 nucleotides are TGCAGCGTTGAATTATTTCGAGGACAGGGGGCTGGCTACACCTTC.

This clone occurred a few times. Other nucleotide sequences from this sample produce the same CDR3. The chain links TRBV5-6 to TRBJ2-7; D call uncertain. Trimming took off 0 bases at V and 4 bases at J, with 2 bases between the two ends. In germline, CDR1 is SGHDT, CDR2 YYEEEE. CDR3 length: 11 residues. Here the CDR3 reads CASSLAYEQYF. CDR3 sequence (DNA): TGTGCCAGCAGCTTGGCTTACGAGCAGTACTTC.

V is TRBV7-9 and J is TRBJ2-3, with 8 bases lining up with TRBD2. Losses at the gene ends were 5 bases for V and 1 base for J; bases not matched to a gene: 8. The length of the CDR3 is 16 residues. Germline-derived CDR1 and CDR2 are SEHNR and FQNEAQ (reference sequence). For the CDR3, the DNA is TGTGCCAGCAGCCCCCGACTAGCGTGGGGCACAGATACGCAGTATTTT. Translation: CASSPRLAWGTDTQYF.